The clone carrying this T cell receptor beta chain was counted only a few times. Its antigen is unknown. Trimming pared 0 bases from V and 0 bases from J, leaving 11 bases between. The CDR3 loop spans 16 amino acids. Germline CDR1 reads SGHDT; CDR2 reads YYEEEE. Researchers reported that TCR beta cDNA libraries carried unique molecular identifiers. TCRdb re-called the PCR reads with MiXCR, one entry per CDR3 protein. Of roughly 650,000 distinct CDR3 sequences in the sample, approximately 59% were seen once. The entry originates in a study of post-analysis software for immune sequencing data. Study findings and constraints: There was significantly lower normalized Chao1 diversity in multiple sclerosis patients than in controls. In patients, about five TRBV segments were more frequent than in controls, with TRBV5-6, TRBV5-1 and TRBV20-1 among them.

Sequenced sample: blood. The origin of this receptor is a girl aged 2 to 10 with multiple sclerosis. The chain recombines TRBV5-6 with TRBJ2-3; the D gene is possibly TRBD2 (6 bases). CDR3 region: CASSLVGGASTDTQYF. DNA for the CDR3: TGTGCCAGCAGCTTGGTGGGCGGGGCTAGCACAGATACGCAGTATTTT.